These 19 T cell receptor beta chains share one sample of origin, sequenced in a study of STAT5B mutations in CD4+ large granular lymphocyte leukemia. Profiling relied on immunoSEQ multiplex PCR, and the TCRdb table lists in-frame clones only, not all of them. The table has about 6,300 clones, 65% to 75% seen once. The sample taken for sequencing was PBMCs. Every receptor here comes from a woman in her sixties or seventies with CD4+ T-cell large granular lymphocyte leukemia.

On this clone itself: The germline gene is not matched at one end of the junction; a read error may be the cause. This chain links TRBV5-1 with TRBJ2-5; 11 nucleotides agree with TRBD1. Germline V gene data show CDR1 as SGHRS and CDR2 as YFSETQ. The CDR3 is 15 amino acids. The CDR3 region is CASSLGDRGSETQYF. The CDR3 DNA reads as TGCGCCAGCAGTTTGGGGGACAGGGGGTCAGAGACCCAGTACTTC.

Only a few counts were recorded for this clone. In DNA, the CDR3 is TGTGCCAGCAGCTTAGACAGAACCAATGGCTACACCTTC. Amino acid sequence: CASSLDRTNGYTF. J is TRBJ1-2 and V is TRBV7-9; no reliable D call. V dropped 1 base and J dropped 6 bases, with 9 bases sitting between them. The V gene's germline CDR1 is SEHNR and CDR2 FQNEAQ (reference sequence). CDR3 length equals 13 residues.

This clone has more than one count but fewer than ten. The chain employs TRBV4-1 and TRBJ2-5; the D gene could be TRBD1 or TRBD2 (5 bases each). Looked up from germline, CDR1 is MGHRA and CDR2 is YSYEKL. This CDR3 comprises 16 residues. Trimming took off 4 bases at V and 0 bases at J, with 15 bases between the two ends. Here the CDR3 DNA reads TGCGCCAGCAGCCGCAGTTGGGACCGGTACCAAGAGACCCAGTACTTC. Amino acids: CASSRSWDRYQETQYF.

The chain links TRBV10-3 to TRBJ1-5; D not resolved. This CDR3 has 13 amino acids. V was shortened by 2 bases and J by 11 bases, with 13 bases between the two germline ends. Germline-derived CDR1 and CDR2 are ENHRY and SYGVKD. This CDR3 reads CAISEVRETAQHF. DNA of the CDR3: TGTGCCATCAGTGAGGTCAGAGAGACGGCCCAGCATTTT.

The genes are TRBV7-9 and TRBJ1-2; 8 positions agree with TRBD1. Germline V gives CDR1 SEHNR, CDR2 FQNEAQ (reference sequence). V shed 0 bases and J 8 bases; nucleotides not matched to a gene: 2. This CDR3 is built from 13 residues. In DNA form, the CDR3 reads TGTGCCAGCAGCTTAGCTACAGGGGGAGGCTACACCTTC. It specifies CASSLATGGGYTF.

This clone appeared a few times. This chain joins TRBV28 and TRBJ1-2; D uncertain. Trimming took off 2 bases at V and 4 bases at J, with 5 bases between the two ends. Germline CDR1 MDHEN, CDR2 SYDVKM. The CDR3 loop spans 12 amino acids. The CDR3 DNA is TGTGCCAGCAGTTTAAACCCCTATGGCTACACCTTC. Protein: CASSLNPYGYTF.

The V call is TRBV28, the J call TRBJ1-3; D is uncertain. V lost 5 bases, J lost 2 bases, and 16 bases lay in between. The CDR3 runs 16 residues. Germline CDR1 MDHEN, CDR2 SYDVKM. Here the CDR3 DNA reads TGTGCCAGCAGTATCACCCAAAGGGAGACTGGAAACACCATATATTTT. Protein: CASSITQRETGNTIYF.

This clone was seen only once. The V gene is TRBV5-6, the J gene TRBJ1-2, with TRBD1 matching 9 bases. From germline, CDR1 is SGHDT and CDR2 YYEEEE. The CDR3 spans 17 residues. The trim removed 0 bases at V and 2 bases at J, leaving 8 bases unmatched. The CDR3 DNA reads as TGTGCCAGCAGCTTGGGACCCCCGGGACAGGGAAACTATGGCTACACCTTC. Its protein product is CASSLGPPGQGNYGYTF.

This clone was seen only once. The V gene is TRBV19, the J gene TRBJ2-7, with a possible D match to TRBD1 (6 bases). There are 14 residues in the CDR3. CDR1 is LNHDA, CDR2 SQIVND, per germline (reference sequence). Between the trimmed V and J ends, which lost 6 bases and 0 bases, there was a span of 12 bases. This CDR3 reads CASSLRDNSYEQYF. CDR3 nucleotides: TGTGCCAGTAGCCTCCGGGACAACTCCTACGAGCAGTACTTC. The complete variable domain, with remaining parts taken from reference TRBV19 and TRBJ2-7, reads DGGITQSPKYLFRKEGQNVTLSCEQNLNHDAMYWYRQDPGQGLRLIYYSQIVNDFQKGDIAEGYSVSREKKESFPLTVTSAQKNPTAFYLCASSLRDNSYEQYFGPGTRLTVT.

Here the CDR3 reads CASSTRQGNQPQHF. The CDR3 DNA is TGTGCCAGCAGCACCCGACAGGGAAATCAGCCCCAGCATTTT. The J gene is TRBJ1-5, the V gene TRBV7-6; 7 bases align to TRBD1. The CDR3 extends over 14 amino acids. Trimming removed 5 bases from V and 4 bases from J; junction bases left unmatched: 5. Per germline, CDR1 SGHVS and CDR2 FNYEAQ.

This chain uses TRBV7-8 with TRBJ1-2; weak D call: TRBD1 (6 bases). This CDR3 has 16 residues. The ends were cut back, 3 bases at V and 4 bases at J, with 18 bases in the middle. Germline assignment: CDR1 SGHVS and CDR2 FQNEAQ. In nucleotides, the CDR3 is TGTGCCAGCAGCTTTATGCGGGGGGGCCGGGTCTATGGCTACACCTTC. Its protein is CASSFMRGGRVYGYTF.

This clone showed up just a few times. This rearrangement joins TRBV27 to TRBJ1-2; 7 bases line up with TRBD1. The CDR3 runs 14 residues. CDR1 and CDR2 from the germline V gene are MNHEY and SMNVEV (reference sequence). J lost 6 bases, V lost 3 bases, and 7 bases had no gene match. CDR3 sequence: CASSFRGISDGYTF. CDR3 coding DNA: TGTGCCAGCAGTTTCAGGGGGATCTCGGATGGCTACACCTTC.

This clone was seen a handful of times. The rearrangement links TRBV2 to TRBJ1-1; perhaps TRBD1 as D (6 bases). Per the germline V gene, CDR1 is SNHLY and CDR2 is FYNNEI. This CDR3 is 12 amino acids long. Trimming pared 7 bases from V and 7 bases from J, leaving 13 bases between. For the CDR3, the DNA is TGTGCCAGCAACCGCAGGGGAGGTGAAGCTTTCTTT. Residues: CASNRRGGEAFF.

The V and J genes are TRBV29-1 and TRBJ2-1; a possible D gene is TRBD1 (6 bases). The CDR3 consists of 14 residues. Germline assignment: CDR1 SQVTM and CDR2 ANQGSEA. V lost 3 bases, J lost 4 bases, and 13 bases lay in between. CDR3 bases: TGCAGCGTTGACCGACAGGCCCTATACAATGAGCAGTTCTTC. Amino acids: CSVDRQALYNEQFF.

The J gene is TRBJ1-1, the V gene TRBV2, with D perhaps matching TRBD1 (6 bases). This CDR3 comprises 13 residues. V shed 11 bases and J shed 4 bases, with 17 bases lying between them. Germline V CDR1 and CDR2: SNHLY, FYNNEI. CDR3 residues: CAGLLGRGTEAFF. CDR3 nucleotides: TGTGCCGGCCTATTGGGCAGGGGCACTGAAGCTTTCTTT.

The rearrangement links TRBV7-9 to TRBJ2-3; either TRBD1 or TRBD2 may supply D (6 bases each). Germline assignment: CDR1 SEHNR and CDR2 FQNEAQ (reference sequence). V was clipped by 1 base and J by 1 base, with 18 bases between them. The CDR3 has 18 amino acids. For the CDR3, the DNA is TGTGCCAGCAGCTTAGGGGGTCGAGGGGGGAGTGGCACAGATACGCAGTATTTT. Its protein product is CASSLGGRGGSGTDTQYF.

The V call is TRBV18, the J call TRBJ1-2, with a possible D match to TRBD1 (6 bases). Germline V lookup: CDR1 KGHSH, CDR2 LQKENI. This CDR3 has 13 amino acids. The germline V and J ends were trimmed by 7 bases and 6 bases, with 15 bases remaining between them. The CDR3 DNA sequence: TGTGCCAGCTATCAGGGGCAGGGAGATGGCTACACCTTC. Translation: CASYQGQGDGYTF.

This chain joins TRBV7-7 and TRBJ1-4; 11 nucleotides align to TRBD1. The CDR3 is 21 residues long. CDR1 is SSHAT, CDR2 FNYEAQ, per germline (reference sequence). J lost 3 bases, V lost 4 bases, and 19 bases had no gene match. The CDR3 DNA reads TGTGCCAGCAGCTCCGACCTTCTCCCGGGACAGGGGGTTTGCGCTAATGAAAAACTGTTTTTT. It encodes CASSSDLLPGQGVCANEKLFF. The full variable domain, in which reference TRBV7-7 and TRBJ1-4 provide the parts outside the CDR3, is GAGVSQSPRYKVTKRGQDVTLRCDPISSHATLYWYQQALGQGPEFLTYFNYEAQPDKSGLPSDRFSAERPEGSISTLTIQRTEQRDSAMYRCASSSDLLPGQGVCANEKLFFGSGTQLSVL.

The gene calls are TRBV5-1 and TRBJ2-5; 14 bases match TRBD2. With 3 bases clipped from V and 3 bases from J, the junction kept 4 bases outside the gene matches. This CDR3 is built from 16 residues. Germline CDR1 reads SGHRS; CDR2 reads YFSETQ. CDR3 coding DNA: TGCGCCAGCAGCTCCGGACTAGCGGGAGGAGAAGAGACCCAGTACTTC. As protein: CASSSGLAGGEETQYF.